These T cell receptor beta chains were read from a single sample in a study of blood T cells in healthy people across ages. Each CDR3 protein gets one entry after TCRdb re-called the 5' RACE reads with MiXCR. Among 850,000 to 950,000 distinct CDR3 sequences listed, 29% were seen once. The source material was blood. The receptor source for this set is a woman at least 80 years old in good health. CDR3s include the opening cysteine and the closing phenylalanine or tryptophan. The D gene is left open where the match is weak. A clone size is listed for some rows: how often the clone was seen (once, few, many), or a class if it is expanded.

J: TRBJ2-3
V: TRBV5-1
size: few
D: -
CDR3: CASSLVLLSTDTQYF
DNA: TGCGCCAGCAGCTTGGTTCTCCTTAGCACAGATACGCAGTATTTT

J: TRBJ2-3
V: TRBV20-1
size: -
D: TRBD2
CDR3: CSAGTSNTDTQYF
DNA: TGCAGCGCCGGGACTAGCAACACAGATACGCAGTATTTT

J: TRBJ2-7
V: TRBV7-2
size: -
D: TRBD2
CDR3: CASSLASGSGRAGSYEQYF
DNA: TGTGCCAGCAGCTTAGCGTCGGGTAGCGGGAGGGCCGGGTCCTACGAGCAGTACTTC

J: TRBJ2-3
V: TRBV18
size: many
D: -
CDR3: CASSPAGEVSTDTQYF
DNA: TGTGCCAGCTCACCCGCTGGGGAGGTCAGCACAGATACGCAGTATTTT

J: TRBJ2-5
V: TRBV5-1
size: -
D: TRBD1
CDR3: CASSFQPGQGQTQYF
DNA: TGCGCCAGCAGCTTCCAGCCGGGACAGGGACAGACCCAGTACTTC

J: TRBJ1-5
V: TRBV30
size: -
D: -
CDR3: CAWSVIGADQPQHF
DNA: TGTGCCTGGAGTGTAATAGGGGCCGATCAGCCCCAGCATTTT

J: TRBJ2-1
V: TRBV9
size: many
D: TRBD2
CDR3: CASSPAAGRGDYNEQFF
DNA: TGTGCCAGCAGCCCAGCTGCCGGGCGGGGGGACTACAATGAGCAGTTCTTC

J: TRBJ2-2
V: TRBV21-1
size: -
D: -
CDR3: CASSKEPGDNTGELFF
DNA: TGTGCCAGCAGCAAAGAGCCGGGGGATAACACCGGGGAGCTGTTTTTT

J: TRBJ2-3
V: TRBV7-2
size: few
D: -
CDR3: CASSFGSNTDTQYF
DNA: TGTGCCAGCAGCTTTGGGAGTAACACAGATACGCAGTATTTT

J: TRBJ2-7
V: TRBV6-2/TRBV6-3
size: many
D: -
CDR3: CASSYSRQGLGEQYF
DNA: TGTGCCAGCAGTTACTCTCGGCAGGGGCTGGGGGAGCAGTACTTC

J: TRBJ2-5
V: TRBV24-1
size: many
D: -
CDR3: CATSEGQETQYF
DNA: TGTGCCACCAGTGAGGGACAAGAGACCCAGTACTTC

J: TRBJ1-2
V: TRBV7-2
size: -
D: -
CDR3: CASSPVSGVGGNYGYTF
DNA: TGTGCCAGCAGCCCCGTCTCGGGGGTAGGGGGAAACTATGGCTACACCTTC

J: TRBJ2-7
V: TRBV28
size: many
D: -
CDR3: CASSYLFGSANAYEQYF
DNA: TGTGCCAGCAGTTATTTATTTGGGTCCGCGAACGCCTACGAGCAGTACTTC

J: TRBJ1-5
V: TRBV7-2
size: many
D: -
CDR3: CASRSGPGGGNQPQHF
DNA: TGTGCCAGCAGGTCAGGACCGGGAGGTGGCAATCAGCCCCAGCATTTT

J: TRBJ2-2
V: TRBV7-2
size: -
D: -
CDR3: CASSPQGNRNTGELFF
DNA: TGTGCCAGCAGCCCGCAGGGGAATCGGAACACCGGGGAGCTGTTTTTT

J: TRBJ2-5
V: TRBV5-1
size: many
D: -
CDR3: CASSLDRDETQYF
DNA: TGCGCCAGCAGCTTGGACAGGGATGAGACCCAGTACTTC

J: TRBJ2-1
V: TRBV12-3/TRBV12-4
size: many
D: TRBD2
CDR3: CASSLGLGLYNEQFF
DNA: TGTGCCAGCAGTCTGGGACTAGGGCTCTACAATGAGCAGTTCTTC

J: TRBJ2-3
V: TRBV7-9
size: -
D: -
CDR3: CASSLQGGNTDTQYF
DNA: TGTGCCAGCAGTCTACAAGGGGGGAACACAGATACGCAGTATTTT

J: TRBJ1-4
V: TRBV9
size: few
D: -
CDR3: CASSVDLTTNEKLFF
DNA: TGTGCCAGCAGCGTAGATCTAACAACTAATGAAAAACTGTTTTTT

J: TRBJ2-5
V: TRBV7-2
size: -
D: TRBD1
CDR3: CASRGDGGTGTQYF
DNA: TGTGCCAGCAGGGGGGATGGGGGGACAGGGACCCAGTACTTC

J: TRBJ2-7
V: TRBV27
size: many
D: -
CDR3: CASKPRTSGGGRYEQYF
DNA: TGTGCCAGCAAACCCCGAACGTCAGGGGGGGGCCGTTACGAGCAGTACTTC

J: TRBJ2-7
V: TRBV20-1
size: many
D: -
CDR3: CSARLPPPGRDNEQYF
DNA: TGCAGTGCTAGGCTCCCACCCCCAGGGAGGGACAACGAGCAGTACTTC

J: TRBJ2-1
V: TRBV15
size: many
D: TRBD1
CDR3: CATSREDRGPFSTYNEQFF
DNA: TGTGCCACCAGCAGAGAGGACAGGGGTCCCTTTTCGACCTACAATGAGCAGTTCTTC

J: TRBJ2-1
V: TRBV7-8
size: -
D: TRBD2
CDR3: CASSPTSGGAREQFF
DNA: TGTGCCAGCAGCCCCACTAGCGGGGGGGCAAGAGAGCAGTTCTTC

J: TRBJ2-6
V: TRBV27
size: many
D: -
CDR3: CASRGFGANVLTF
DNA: TGTGCCAGCAGGGGGTTTGGGGCCAACGTCCTGACTTTC

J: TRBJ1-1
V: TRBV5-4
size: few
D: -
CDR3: CASSFTTGADAFF
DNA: TGTGCCAGCAGCTTTACAACGGGGGCCGACGCTTTCTTT

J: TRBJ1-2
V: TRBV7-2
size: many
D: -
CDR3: CASSLDHNYGYTF
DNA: TGTGCCAGCAGCTTAGATCACAACTATGGCTACACCTTC

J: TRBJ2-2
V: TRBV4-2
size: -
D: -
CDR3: CASSQGGTGSDTGELFF
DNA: TGTGCCAGCAGCCAAGGCGGAACGGGTTCGGACACCGGGGAGCTGTTTTTT

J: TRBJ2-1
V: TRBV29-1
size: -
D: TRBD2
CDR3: CSVESSSGNNEQFF
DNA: TGCAGCGTTGAGTCGTCTAGCGGGAACAATGAGCAGTTCTTC

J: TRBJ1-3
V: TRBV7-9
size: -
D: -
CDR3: CASSSETLTRTGNTIYF
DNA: TGTGCCAGCAGCTCCGAGACCCTCACTCGGACTGGAAACACCATATATTTT

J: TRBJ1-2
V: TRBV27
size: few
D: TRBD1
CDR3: CASSSPTGLGYTF
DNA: TGTGCCAGCAGTTCGCCGACAGGGCTTGGCTACACCTTC

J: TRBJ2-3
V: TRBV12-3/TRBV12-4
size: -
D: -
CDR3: CASSLERGSTDMQYF
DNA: TGTGCCAGCAGTTTAGAGCGAGGGAGCACAGATATGCAGTATTTT

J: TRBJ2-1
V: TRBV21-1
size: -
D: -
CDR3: CAIHRGPLAGVDNEQFF
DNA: TGTGCCATCCATCGGGGGCCACTAGCGGGGGTGGACAATGAGCAGTTCTTC

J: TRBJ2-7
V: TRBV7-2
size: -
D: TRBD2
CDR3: CASSSSRDYNEQYF
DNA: TGTGCCAGCAGCTCGAGCAGGGACTACAATGAGCAGTACTTC

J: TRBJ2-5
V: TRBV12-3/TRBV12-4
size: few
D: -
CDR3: CASTQSGQTRGNEQYF
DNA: TGTGCCAGCACCCAATCCGGACAGACAAGGGGTAATGAGCAGTACTTC